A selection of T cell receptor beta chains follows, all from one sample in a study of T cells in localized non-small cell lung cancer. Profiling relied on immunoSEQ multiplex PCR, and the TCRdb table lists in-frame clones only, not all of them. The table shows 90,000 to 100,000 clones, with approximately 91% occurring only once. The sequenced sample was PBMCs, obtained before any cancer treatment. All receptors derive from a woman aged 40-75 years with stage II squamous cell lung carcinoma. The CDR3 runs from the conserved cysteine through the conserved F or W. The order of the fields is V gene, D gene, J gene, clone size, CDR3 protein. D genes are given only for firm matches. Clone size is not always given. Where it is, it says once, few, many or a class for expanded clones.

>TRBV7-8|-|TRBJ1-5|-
CASSLATRGGTQHF
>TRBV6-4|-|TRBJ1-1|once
CASSPGPGNTEAFF
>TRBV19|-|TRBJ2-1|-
CASSIGGTVPFF
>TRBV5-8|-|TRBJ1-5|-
CASSYGQSNQPQHF
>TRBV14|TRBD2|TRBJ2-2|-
CASSLRLAGAINTGELFF
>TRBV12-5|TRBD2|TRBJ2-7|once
CASGLGLAGGEQYF
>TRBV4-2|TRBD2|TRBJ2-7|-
CASSPGLAGYEQYF
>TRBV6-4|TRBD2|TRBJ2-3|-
CASSDPPSGSVLDTQYF
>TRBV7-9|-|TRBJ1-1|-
CASSSGASNTEAFF
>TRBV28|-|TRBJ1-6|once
CASQGSADSPLHF
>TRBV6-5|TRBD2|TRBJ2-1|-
CASSRLAGGYNEQFF
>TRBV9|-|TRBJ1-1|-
CASSVEYRRNTEAFF
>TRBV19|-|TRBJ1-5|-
CASSSRTGDQPQHF
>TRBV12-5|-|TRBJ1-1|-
CASGSDRRAEAFF
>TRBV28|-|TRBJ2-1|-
CASSLSPGGWNEQFF
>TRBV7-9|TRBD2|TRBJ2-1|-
CASSSAGGPLYNEQFF
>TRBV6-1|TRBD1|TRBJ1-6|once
CASTPGQGGSPLHF
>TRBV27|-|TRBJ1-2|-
CASSLRWGSGYTF
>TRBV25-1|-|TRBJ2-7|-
CASSTGKGSYEQYF
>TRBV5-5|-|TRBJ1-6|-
CASSLESGLSYNSPLHF
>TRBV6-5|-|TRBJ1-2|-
CASSSPPGNGYTF
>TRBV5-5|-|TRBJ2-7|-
CASSFRQLTYEQYF
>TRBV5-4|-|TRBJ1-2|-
CASSLGVDYGYTF
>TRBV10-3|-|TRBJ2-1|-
CAISEGGSLYNEQFF
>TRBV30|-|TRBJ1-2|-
CAWSKPTFGRGNYGYTF
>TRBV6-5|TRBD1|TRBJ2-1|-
CASSSVGGPFDEQFF
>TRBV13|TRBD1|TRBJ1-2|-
CASSTGQNIYGYTF
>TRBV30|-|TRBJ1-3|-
CAWSISRRDTIYF
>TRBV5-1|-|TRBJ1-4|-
CASSPLVVQEREKLFF
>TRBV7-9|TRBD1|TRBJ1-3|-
CASSRDRRNTIYF
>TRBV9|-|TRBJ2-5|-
CASSVLETRETQYF
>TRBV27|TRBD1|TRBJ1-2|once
CASRPGTGGAGYTF
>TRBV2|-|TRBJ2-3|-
CASSGAPDTQYF